A selection of T cell receptor beta chains follows, all from one sample in a study of cytomegalovirus exposure and HLA in healthy donors. The repertoire was sequenced with immunoSEQ multiplex PCR; TCRdb's copy has only in-frame clones and lacks some. Altogether about 240,000 clones are present, just under 90% being singletons, with the ten largest covering 2.6%. Sequenced: PBMCs. These receptors were taken from a man aged 18 to 30 in good health and CMV-seronegative. CDR3s include the opening cysteine and the closing phenylalanine or tryptophan. Fields, in order: clone size, D gene, J gene, V gene, CDR3 protein, CDR3 DNA. The D gene is left open where the match is weak. Size tells how often a clone was seen (once, few, many) or the class of an expanded clone, and some rows leave it out.

>once|TRBD1|TRBJ2-7|TRBV28
CASSSRQGPEQYF
TGTGCCAGCAGTTCGAGACAGGGCCCCGAGCAGTACTTC
>-|-|TRBJ1-5|TRBV28
CASIGTTADQPQHF
TGTGCCAGCATCGGGACAACGGCGGATCAGCCCCAGCATTTT
>once|-|TRBJ1-4|TRBV21-1
CASSNSEPTNEKLFF
TGTGCCAGCAGCAACTCGGAGCCGACTAATGAAAAACTGTTTTTT
>-|TRBD1|TRBJ1-2|TRBV7-2
CASSIGQGYGYTF
TGTGCCAGCAGTATTGGACAGGGCTATGGCTACACCTTC
>-|-|TRBJ2-2|TRBV28
CASSDLNTGELFF
TGTGCCAGCAGCGACTTGAACACCGGGGAGCTGTTTTTT
>-|-|TRBJ1-5|TRBV27
CASSWSVNQPQHF
TGTGCCAGCAGTTGGTCAGTCAATCAGCCCCAGCATTTT
>once|-|TRBJ2-3|TRBV15
CATSRDRSGSRTDTQYF
TGTGCCACCAGCAGAGATCGGAGCGGGTCCCGCACAGATACGCAGTATTTT
>-|TRBD1|TRBJ1-5|TRBV11-2
CASSLDIRGNQPQHF
TGTGCCAGCAGCTTAGATATCAGGGGGAATCAGCCCCAGCATTTT
>-|-|TRBJ2-7|TRBV7-9
CASSLVLGGEQYF
TGTGCCAGCAGCTTAGTCTTGGGGGGCGAGCAGTACTTC
>-|-|TRBJ2-1|TRBV30
CAWSGSWYNEQFF
TGTGCCTGGAGCGGGAGTTGGTACAATGAGCAGTTCTTC
>-|-|TRBJ2-7|TRBV21-1
CASGRARLWEQYF
TGTGCCAGCGGGAGGGCCCGCCTTTGGGAGCAGTACTTC
>-|TRBD1|TRBJ2-1|TRBV7-2
CASSFLRTGEQFF
TGTGCCAGCAGCTTTCTCCGGACAGGTGAGCAGTTCTTC
>-|TRBD2|TRBJ2-5|TRBV29-1
CSGASGNSETQYF
TGCAGCGGTGCTAGCGGGAACTCGGAGACCCAGTACTTC
>-|-|TRBJ2-7|TRBV5-1
CASSDEDITAHEQYF
TGCGCCAGCAGTGACGAGGACATCACAGCCCACGAGCAGTACTTC
>-|-|TRBJ1-1|TRBV7-9
CASSLYGGNTEAFF
TGTGCCAGCAGCTTATACGGCGGGAACACTGAAGCTTTCTTT
>once|TRBD1|TRBJ2-7|TRBV18
CASSLDRVGEQYF
TGTGCCAGCTCACTAGACAGGGTAGGCGAGCAGTACTTC
>-|TRBD1|TRBJ2-7|TRBV10-1
CASSGGQGAAWYEQYF
TGCGCCAGCAGTGGGGGACAGGGGGCGGCGTGGTACGAGCAGTACTTC
>-|-|TRBJ2-7|TRBV4-1
CASSQVGRDRSYEQYF
TGCGCCAGCAGCCAAGTGGGGAGGGACAGGAGCTACGAGCAGTACTTC
>-|-|TRBJ1-2|TRBV18
CASSPTTAFYGYTF
TGTGCCAGCTCACCAACGACAGCTTTCTATGGCTACACCTTC
>-|TRBD1|TRBJ2-2|TRBV28
CASSLTGGGSGELFF
TGTGCCAGCAGTTTGACAGGGGGAGGGTCCGGGGAGCTGTTTTTT
>-|-|TRBJ2-1|TRBV5-6
CASRPGSQEGGPNFKQFF
TGTGCCAGCAGACCTGGGTCACAGGAGGGGGGGCCCAACTTTAAGCAGTTCTTC
>-|TRBD1|TRBJ2-7|TRBV6-1
CASSEFGGRGLSYEQYF
TGTGCCAGCAGTGAATTCGGAGGCAGGGGGCTCTCCTACGAGCAGTACTTC
>-|TRBD1|TRBJ1-1|TRBV27
CASSITGGMNTEAFF
TGTGCCAGCAGTATTACAGGGGGAATGAACACTGAAGCTTTCTTT
>-|-|TRBJ1-6|TRBV7-8
CASSLYRESPLHF
TGTGCCAGCAGCTTATACAGGGAGTCACCCCTCCACTTT
>-|-|TRBJ1-3|TRBV12-5
CASGRTTGSGNTIYF
TGTGCTAGTGGCCGGACCACAGGATCTGGAAACACCATATATTTT
>-|-|TRBJ2-1|TRBV27
CASSFSGYNEQFF
TGTGCCAGCAGCTTTAGCGGATACAATGAGCAGTTCTTC
>-|-|TRBJ1-6|TRBV11-2
CASRDAGAHSPLHF
TGTGCCAGCAGAGACGCAGGGGCCCATTCACCCCTCCACTTT
>-|-|TRBJ2-3|TRBV7-8
CASSLDRFDTQYF
TGTGCCAGCAGCTTAGACAGGTTTGATACGCAGTATTTT
>-|-|TRBJ2-3|TRBV28
CASSQEDTQYF
TGTGCCAGCAGTCAAGAGGATACGCAGTATTTT
>once|TRBD1|TRBJ2-6|TRBV27
CASSSDRGSYSGANVLTF
TGTGCCAGCAGTTCAGACAGGGGATCGTACTCTGGGGCCAACGTCCTGACTTTC
>-|TRBD1|TRBJ1-2|TRBV4-3
CASSHGQGYGYTF
TGCGCCAGCAGCCACGGACAGGGATATGGCTACACCTTC
>few|TRBD2|TRBJ2-7|TRBV28
CASLAGTYEQYF
TGTGCCAGCTTAGCGGGGACTTACGAGCAGTACTTC
>-|TRBD1|TRBJ2-7|TRBV27
CASSFSKGAKSYEQYF
TGTGCCAGCAGTTTCTCGAAGGGGGCAAAATCCTACGAGCAGTACTTC
>-|-|TRBJ1-1|TRBV7-9
CASSAPPMGPTEAFF
TGTGCCAGCAGCGCCCCCCCTATGGGGCCCACTGAAGCTTTCTTT
>once|-|TRBJ2-3|TRBV2
CASSEAGSRTDTQYF
TGTGCCAGCAGTGAAGCGGGGAGTAGGACAGATACGCAGTATTTT
>-|-|TRBJ2-2|TRBV27
CASSLAQNTGELFF
TGTGCCAGCAGTTTGGCACAGAACACCGGGGAGCTGTTTTTT
>-|TRBD1|TRBJ2-7|TRBV5-3
CARSCQGAGDEQYF
TGTGCCAGAAGCTGTCAGGGGGCGGGCGACGAGCAGTACTTC
>-|-|TRBJ2-5|TRBV6-6
CASSYPRQYETQYF
TGTGCCAGCAGTTACCCACGACAGTACGAGACCCAGTACTTC
>-|-|TRBJ1-5|TRBV6-5
CASSLNIAHQPQHF
TGTGCCAGCAGCCTCAACATAGCCCATCAGCCCCAGCATTTT